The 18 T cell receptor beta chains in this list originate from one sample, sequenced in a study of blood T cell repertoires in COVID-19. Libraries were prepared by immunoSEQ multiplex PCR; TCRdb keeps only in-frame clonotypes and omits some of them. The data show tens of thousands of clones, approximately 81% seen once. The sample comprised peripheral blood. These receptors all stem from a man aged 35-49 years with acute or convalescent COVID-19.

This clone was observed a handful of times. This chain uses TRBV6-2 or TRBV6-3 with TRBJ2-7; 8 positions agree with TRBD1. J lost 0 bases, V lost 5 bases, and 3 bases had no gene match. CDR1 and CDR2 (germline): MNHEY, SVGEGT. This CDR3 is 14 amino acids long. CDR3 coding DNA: TGTGCCAGCAGTCCGACAGGGGTCTCCTACGAGCAGTACTTC. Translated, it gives CASSPTGVSYEQYF.

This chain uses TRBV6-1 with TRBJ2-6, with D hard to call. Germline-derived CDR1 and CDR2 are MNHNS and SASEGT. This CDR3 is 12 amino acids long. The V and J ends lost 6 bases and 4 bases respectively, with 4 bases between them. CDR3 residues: CASSSGANVLTF. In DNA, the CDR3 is TGTGCCAGCAGCTCCGGGGCCAACGTCCTGACTTTC.

The CDR3 DNA sequence: TGTGCCAGCAGCCAAGATTGGACAGGGGCTGGCTACACCTTC. Translation: CASSQDWTGAGYTF. The rearrangement joins TRBV3-1 (or the pseudogene TRBV3-2) to TRBJ1-2, with 9 positions matching TRBD1. Germline V gene data show CDR1 as LGHDT and CDR2 as YNNKEL (reference sequence). V gave up 0 bases and J gave up 7 bases; unmatched junction bases: 3. The CDR3 spans 14 residues.

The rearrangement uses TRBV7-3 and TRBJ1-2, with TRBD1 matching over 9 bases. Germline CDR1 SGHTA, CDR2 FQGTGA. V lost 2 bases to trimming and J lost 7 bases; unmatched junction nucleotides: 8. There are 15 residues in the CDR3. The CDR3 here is CASSLGGQGIRGYTF. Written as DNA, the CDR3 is TGTGCCAGCAGCTTAGGGGGACAGGGAATTCGTGGCTACACCTTC.

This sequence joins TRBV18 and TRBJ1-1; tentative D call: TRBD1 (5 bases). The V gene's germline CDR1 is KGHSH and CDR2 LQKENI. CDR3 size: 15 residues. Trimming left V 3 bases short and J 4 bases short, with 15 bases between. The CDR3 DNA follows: TGTGCCAGCTCACCCCTTTCCAGGGAAAGCACTGAAGCTTTCTTT. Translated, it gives CASSPLSRESTEAFF.

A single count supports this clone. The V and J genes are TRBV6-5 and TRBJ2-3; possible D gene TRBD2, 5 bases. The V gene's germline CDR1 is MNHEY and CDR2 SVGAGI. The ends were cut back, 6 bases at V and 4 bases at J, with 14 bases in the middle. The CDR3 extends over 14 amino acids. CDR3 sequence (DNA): TGTGCCAGCAGGCGAGGGCTAGTGGCAGATACGCAGTATTTT. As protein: CASRRGLVADTQYF.

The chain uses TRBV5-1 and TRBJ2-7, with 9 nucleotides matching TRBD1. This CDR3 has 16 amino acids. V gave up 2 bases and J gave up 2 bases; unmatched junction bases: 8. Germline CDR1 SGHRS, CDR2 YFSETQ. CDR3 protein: CASSLRTGGTPYEQYF. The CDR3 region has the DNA TGCGCCAGCAGCTTACGTACAGGGGGCACTCCCTACGAGCAGTACTTC.

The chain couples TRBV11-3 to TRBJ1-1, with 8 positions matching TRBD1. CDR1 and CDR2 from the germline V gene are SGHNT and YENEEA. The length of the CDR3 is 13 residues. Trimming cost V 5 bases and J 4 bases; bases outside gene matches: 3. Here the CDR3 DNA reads TGTGCCAGCAGCCCGGACAGGGCCACTGAAGCTTTCTTT. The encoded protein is CASSPDRATEAFF.

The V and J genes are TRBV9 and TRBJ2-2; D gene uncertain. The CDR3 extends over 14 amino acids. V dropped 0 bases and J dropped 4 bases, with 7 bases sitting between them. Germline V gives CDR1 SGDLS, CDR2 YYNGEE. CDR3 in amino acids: CASSVASGTGELFF. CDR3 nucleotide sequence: TGTGCCAGCAGCGTAGCATCCGGCACCGGGGAGCTGTTTTTT.

The CDR3 nucleotides read TGTGCCAGCAGTTCCTCTTCCTACTCCTACGAGCAGTACTTC. It codes for CASSSSSYSYEQYF. The rearrangement links TRBV6-6 to TRBJ2-7; no firm D call. V gave up 4 bases and J gave up 0 bases, with 10 bases separating them. Germline assignment: CDR1 MNHNY and CDR2 SVGAGI (reference sequence). CDR3 length equals 14 residues.

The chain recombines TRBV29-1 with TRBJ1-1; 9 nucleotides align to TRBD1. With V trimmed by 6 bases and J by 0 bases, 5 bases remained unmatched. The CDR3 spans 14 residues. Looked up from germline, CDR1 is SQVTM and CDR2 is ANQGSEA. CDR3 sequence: CSVKTGGMNTEAFF. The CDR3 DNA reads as TGCAGCGTCAAGACAGGGGGTATGAACACTGAAGCTTTCTTT.

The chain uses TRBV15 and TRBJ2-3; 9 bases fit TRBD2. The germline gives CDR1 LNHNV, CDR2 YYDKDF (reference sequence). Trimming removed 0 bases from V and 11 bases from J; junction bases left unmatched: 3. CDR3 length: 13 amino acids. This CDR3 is CATSRDGTSQQYF. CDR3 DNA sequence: TGTGCCACCAGCAGAGATGGGACTAGCCAGCAGTATTTT.

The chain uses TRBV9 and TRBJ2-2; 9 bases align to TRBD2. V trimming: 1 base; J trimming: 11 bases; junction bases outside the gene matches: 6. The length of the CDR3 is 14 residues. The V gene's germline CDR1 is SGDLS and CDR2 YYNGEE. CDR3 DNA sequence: TGTGCCAGCAGCGTATCAGGCGGGGGGGCAGAGCTGTTTTTT. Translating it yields CASSVSGGGAELFF.

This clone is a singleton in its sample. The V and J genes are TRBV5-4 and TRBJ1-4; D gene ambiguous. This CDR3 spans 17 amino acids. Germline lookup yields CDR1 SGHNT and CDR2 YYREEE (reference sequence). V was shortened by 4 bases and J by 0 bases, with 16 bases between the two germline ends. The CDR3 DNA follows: TGTGCCAGCAGCCGACCGGAGCCCGGGACAACTAATGAAAAACTGTTTTTT. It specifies CASSRPEPGTTNEKLFF.

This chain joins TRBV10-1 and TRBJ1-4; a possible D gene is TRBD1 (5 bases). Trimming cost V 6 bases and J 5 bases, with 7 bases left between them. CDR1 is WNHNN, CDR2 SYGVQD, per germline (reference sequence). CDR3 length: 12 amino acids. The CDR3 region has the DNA TGCGCCAGCAGGCAGGGAAATGAAAAACTGTTTTTT. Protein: CASRQGNEKLFF.

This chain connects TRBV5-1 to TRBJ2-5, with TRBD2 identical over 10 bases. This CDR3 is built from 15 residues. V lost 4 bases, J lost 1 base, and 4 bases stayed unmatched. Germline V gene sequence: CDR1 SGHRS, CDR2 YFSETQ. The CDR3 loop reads CASSPERGGQETQYF. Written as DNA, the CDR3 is TGCGCCAGCAGCCCGGAGCGGGGGGGCCAAGAGACCCAGTACTTC.

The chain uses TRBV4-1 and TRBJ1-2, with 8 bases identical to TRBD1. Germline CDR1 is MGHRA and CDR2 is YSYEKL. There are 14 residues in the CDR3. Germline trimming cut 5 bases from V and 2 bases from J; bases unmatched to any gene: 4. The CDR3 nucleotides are TGCGCCAGCAGCGAGGACAGGGCGAACTATGGCTACACCTTC. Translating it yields CASSEDRANYGYTF.

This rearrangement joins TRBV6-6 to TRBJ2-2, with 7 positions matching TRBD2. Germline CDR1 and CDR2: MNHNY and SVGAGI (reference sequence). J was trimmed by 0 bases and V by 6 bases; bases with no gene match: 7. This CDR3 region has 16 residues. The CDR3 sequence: CASSLRLAPNTGELFF. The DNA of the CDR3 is TGTGCCAGCAGCCTAAGACTAGCACCGAACACCGGGGAGCTGTTTTTT.